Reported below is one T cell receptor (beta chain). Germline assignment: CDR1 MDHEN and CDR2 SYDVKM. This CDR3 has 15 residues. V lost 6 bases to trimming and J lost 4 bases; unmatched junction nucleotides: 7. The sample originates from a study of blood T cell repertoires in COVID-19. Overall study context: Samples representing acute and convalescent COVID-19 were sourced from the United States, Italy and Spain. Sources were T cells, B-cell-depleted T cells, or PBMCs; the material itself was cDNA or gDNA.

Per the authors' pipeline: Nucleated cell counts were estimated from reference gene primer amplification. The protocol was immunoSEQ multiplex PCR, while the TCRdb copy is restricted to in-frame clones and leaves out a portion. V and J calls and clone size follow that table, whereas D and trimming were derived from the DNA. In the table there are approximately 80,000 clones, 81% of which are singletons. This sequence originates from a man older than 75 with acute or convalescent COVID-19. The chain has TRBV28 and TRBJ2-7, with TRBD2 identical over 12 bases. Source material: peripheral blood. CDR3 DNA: TGTGCCAGCAGCCGAGGACTAGCGGGAATTTACGAGCAGTACTTC. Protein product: CASSRGLAGIYEQYF.